The clone carrying this TCR beta chain was counted at least ten times. What it recognizes is unknown. MiXCR was run by TCRdb on the 5' RACE reads, yielding one entry per CDR3 protein. The sample consists of some 23,000 distinct CDR3 sequences, roughly 10% of them appearing once. Germline V gene data show CDR1 as SEHNR and CDR2 as FQNEAQ (reference sequence). This CDR3 spans 10 amino acids. Trimming shortened V by 11 bases and J by 1 base, and 5 bases separated the two germline ends. The data belong to a study of spatial heterogeneity in lung cancer. General study findings and limits: Expanded intratumoral alpha and beta TCR counts tracked tumor mutation counts.

Time point described: sample taken at primary tumor resection. The V and J genes are TRBV7-9 and TRBJ1-1, with D perhaps TRBD1 (5 bases). This specimen consisted of lung tumor tissue, obtained at surgery. The receptor's source is a male donor with early-stage non-small cell lung cancer. CDR3 amino acids: CAGGNTEAFF. Written as DNA, the CDR3 is TGTGCCGGGGGGAACACTGAAGCTTTCTTT.